This T cell receptor beta chain was observed in a study of brain T cells in children with intractable seizures. The table came from immunoSEQ multiplex PCR; TCRdb's copy has only in-frame clones and leaves some out. The top ten clones hold roughly 6.7% of a sample with tens of thousands of clones, approximately 94% of them seen once. The CDR3 loop spans 16 amino acids. The V end lost 4 bases, the J end lost 10 bases, and 23 bases lay between the germline ends. Per the germline V gene, CDR1 is MNHGY and CDR2 is SVAAGI. This specimen consisted of peripheral blood, obtained at surgery. The sequence came from a boy younger than 18 with focal cortical dysplasia and intractable seizures. The gene calls are TRBV6-9 and TRBJ2-1, with TRBD1 as a possible D gene (5 bases). The CDR3 spells CASSSPPGMGKEEQFF. Written as DNA, the CDR3 is TGTGCCAGCAGTTCCCCCCCAGGGATGGGAAAAGAGGAGCAGTTCTTC.